The T cell receptor (beta chain) described here comes from a study of a mutant IDH1 vaccine in newly diagnosed glioma. Study-level information: Beginning 4-6 weeks after radiotherapy alone, or with temozolomide cycles, vaccination took place.

V shed 5 bases and J shed 0 bases, with 11 bases lying between them. The CDR3 runs to 15 residues. Germline CDR1 MNHNS, CDR2 SASEGT. Assay: immunoSEQ multiplex PCR; the TCRdb copy retains only in-frame clones and omits some. The table has 60,000 to 75,000 clones, roughly 80% seen once. With regard to this clone: Its antigen is not known.

Time point denoted: week 11, during vaccination. The content of each vaccine dose was 300 ug of mutant IDH1 20-mer peptide, and topical imiquimod accompanied it. The sequence was collected from a man in his thirties or forties with glioma. Sequencing was performed on PBMCs, taken from a glioma patient whose treatment included an IDH1 peptide vaccine. The chain joins TRBV6-1 to TRBJ1-3, with a weak D call TRBD1 (5 bases). CDR3 protein: CASSRQTHSGNTIYF. The CDR3 coding sequence is TGTGCCAGCAGTCGACAGACCCACTCTGGAAACACCATATATTTT.